The 3 T cell receptor beta chains below all came from one sample that was sequenced in a study of CD4 T cells in relation to SARS-CoV-2 and coronaviruses. Assay: immunoSEQ multiplex PCR; the TCRdb copy retains only in-frame clones and omits some. The sample records 65,000 or so clones, 75% to 90% being singletons. CD4+ T cells from unexposed donors were obtained before the COVID-19 pandemic (2011-2018). Source material: memory CD4+ T cells from PBMCs. These receptors came from a human donor in good health.

Of note for this clone: Germline and junction disagree at one end, which may indicate a read error. Written as DNA, the CDR3 is TGTGCCAGCAGCCAAGCTAGCGGGGGCCACCTTGAGTTT. This encodes CASSQASGGHLEF. V is TRBV3-1 (or the pseudogene TRBV3-2) and J is TRBJ2-3; the match to TRBD2 covers 10 bases. The CDR3 contains 13 residues. The germline V gene encodes CDR1 LGHDT and CDR2 YNNKEL (reference sequence).

The J gene is TRBJ2-5, the V gene TRBV3-1 (or the pseudogene TRBV3-2); D uncertain. Per germline, CDR1 LGHDT and CDR2 YNNKEL (reference sequence). V was shortened by 5 bases and J by 5 bases, with 6 bases between the two germline ends. This CDR3 comprises 11 residues. The CDR3 region is CASSYRETQYF. CDR3 nucleotides: TGTGCCAGCAGCTACCGGGAGACCCAGTACTTC.

V gene TRBV6-5 combines with J gene TRBJ1-4; D is unclear. The CDR3 loop spans 13 amino acids. Germline lookup yields CDR1 MNHEY and CDR2 SVGAGI. Trimming removed 11 bases from V and 0 bases from J, with 10 bases in between. Written as DNA, the CDR3 is TGTGCCGGCCGCGGTGCAACTAATGAAAAACTGTTTTTT. Its protein product is CAGRGATNEKLFF.